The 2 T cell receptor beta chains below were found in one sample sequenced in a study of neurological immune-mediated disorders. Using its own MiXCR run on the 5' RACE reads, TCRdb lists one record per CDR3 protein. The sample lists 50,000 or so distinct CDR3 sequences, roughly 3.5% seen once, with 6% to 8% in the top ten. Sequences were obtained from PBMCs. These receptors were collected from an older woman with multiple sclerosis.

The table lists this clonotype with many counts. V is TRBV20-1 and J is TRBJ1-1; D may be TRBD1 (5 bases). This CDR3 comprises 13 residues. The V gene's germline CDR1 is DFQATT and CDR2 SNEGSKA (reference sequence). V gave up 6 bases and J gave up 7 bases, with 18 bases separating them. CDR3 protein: CSALGGRFGEAFF. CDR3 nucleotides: TGCAGTGCCCTGGGGGGAAGGTTCGGTGAAGCTTTCTTT.

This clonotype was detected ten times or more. The CDR3: CASSFGGGRGSPLHF. Written as DNA, the CDR3 is TGTGCCAGCAGTTTTGGGGGCGGCAGGGGTTCACCCCTCCACTTT. V gene TRBV27 combines with J gene TRBJ1-6, with D tentatively TRBD1 (6 bases). The germline V gene has CDR1 MNHEY and CDR2 SMNVEV (reference sequence). The CDR3 is 15 residues long. V was trimmed by 3 bases and J by 9 bases, leaving 15 bases between them.